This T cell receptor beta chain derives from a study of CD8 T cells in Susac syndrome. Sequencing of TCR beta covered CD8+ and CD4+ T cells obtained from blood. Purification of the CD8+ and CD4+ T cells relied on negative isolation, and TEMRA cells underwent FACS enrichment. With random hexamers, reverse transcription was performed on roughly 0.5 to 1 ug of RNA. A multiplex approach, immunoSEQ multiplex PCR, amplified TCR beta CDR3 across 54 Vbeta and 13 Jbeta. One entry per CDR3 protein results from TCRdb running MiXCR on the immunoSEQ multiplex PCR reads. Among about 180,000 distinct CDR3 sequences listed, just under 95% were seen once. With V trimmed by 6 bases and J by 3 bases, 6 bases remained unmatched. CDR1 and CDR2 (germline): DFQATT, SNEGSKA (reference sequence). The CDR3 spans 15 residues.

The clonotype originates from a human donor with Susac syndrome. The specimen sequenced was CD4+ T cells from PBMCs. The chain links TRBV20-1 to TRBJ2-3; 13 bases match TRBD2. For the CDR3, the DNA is TGCAGTGCCATGGGACTAGCGGGAAGGACAGATACGCAGTATTTT. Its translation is CSAMGLAGRTDTQYF.